This is a list of T cell receptor beta chains from one sample in a study of cytomegalovirus exposure and HLA in healthy donors. Data came from immunoSEQ multiplex PCR; TCRdb stores just in-frame clones and leaves some out. The data contain about 130,000 clones, about 78% of them singletons. The material sequenced was PBMCs. These receptors came from a human donor in good health. Both conserved end residues are part of each CDR3. Fields, in order: clone size, J gene, CDR3 length, D gene, V gene, CDR3 protein, CDR3 DNA. D genes are given only for firm matches. Size values are once, few and many counts, or a class for expanded clones, and some rows have none.

NA	TRBJ2-7	13	NA	TRBV7-6	CASSKNLGSEQYF	TGTGCCAGCAGCAAGAACCTAGGCTCCGAGCAGTACTTC
once	TRBJ1-6	14	TRBD1	TRBV5-1	CASSAAGTVSPLHF	TGCGCCAGCAGCGCAGCCGGGACAGTATCACCCCTCCACTTT
NA	TRBJ2-3	11	NA	TRBV28	CASKGRDTQYF	TGTGCCAGCAAGGGGAGGGATACGCAGTATTTT
once	TRBJ1-1	13	TRBD1	TRBV29-1	CSVYGTANTEAFF	TGCAGCGTTTACGGGACAGCGAACACTGAAGCTTTCTTT
NA	TRBJ1-6	16	NA	TRBV4-1	CASSQGVGAFGSPLHF	TGCGCCAGCAGCCAAGGGGTGGGGGCTTTCGGTTCACCCCTCCACTTT
NA	TRBJ2-1	15	TRBD1	TRBV7-9	CASSSGQGIGNEQFF	TGTGCCAGCAGCTCCGGACAGGGGATTGGCAATGAGCAGTTCTTC
NA	TRBJ2-7	15	NA	TRBV4-1	CASSQDERPIYEQYF	TGCGCCAGCAGCCAAGACGAGCGGCCCATCTACGAGCAGTACTTC
NA	TRBJ1-2	11	NA	TRBV7-9	CASSLAQSYTF	TGTGCCAGCAGCTTAGCACAAAGCTACACCTTC
few	TRBJ2-1	15	NA	TRBV6-1	CASSTTGSSYNEQFF	TGTGCCAGCAGTACCACAGGAAGCTCCTACAATGAGCAGTTCTTC
NA	TRBJ2-5	19	TRBD1	TRBV28	CASSLWGQGAINHQETQYF	TGTGCCAGCAGTTTATGGGGACAGGGGGCCATAAACCATCAAGAGACCCAGTACTTC